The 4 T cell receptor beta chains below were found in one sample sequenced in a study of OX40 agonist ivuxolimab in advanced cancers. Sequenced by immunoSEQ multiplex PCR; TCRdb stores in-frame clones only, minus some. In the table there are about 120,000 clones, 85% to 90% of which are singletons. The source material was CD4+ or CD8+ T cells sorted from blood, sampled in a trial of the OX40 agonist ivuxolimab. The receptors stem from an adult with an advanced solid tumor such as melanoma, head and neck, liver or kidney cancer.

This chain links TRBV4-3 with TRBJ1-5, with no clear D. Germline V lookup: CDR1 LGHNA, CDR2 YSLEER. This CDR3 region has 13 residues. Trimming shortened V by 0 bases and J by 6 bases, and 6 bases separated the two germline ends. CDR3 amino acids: CASSQDMVQPQHF. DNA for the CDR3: TGCGCCAGCAGCCAAGATATGGTTCAGCCCCAGCATTTT.

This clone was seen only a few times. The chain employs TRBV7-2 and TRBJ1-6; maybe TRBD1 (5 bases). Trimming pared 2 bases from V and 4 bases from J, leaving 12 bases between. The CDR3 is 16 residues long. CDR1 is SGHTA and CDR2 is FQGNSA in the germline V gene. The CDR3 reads CASSLMQGGYNSPLHF. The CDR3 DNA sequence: TGTGCCAGCAGCTTAATGCAGGGAGGATATAATTCACCCCTCCACTTT. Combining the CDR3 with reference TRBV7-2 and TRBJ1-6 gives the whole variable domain GAGVSQSPSNKVTEKGKDVELRCDPISGHTALYWYRQSLGQGLEFLIYFQGNSAPDKSGLPSDRFSAERTGGSVSTLTIQRTQQEDSAVYLCASSLMQGGYNSPLHFGNGTRLTVT.

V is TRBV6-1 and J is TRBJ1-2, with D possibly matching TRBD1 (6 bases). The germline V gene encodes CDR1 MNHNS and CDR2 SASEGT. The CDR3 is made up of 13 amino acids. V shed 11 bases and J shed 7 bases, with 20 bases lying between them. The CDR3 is CASHRGQDFGYTF. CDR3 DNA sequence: TGTGCCTCACATCGGGGGCAGGATTTTGGCTACACCTTC.

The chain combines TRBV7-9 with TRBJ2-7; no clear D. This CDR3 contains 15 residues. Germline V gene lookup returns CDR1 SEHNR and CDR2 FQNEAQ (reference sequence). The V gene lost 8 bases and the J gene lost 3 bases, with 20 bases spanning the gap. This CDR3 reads CASPPSGQELYEQYF. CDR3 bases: TGTGCCAGCCCTCCTTCAGGCCAGGAACTCTACGAGCAGTACTTC. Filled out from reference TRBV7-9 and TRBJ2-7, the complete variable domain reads DTGVSQNPRHKITKRGQNVTFRCDPISEHNRLYWYRQTLGQGPEFLTYFQNEAQLEKSRLLSDRFSAERPKGSFSTLEIQRTEQGDSAMYLCASPPSGQELYEQYFGPGTRLTVT.